This TCR beta chain was found in a study of blood T cell repertoires in COVID-19. Study information: Donors in Cohort 3 who had recovered were those with two negative PCRs, healthcare professional clearance, or resolution of their symptoms. Samples taken during acute and convalescent COVID-19 were collected in the United States, Italy and Spain.

Profiled with immunoSEQ multiplex PCR; TCRdb holds only in-frame clones, not every one. The data show a few hundred thousand clones, more than 75% seen once. The germline V gene encodes CDR1 MNHEY and CDR2 SVGAGI. This CDR3 has 14 amino acids. The V and J ends lost 7 bases and 0 bases, in that order; junction bases with no gene match: 3. The age range of participants was about 18 to 89 years, with residence in around 22 US areas. The J gene is TRBJ1-5, the V gene TRBV6-5; 7 nucleotides agree with TRBD1. The sample consisted of PBMCs or T cells enriched from blood (not recorded which). This sequence originates from a man in his forties in a cohort exposed to, infected with or recovered from COVID-19 (not recorded which). The CDR3 reads CASKTGTSNQPQHF. The CDR3 nucleotides are TGTGCCAGCAAGACAGGGACTAGCAATCAGCCCCAGCATTTT.